These 22 T cell receptor beta chains were sequenced from one sample in a study of response to subunit inactivated influenza vaccine. MiXCR, run by TCRdb on the RT-PCR reads, gives a single entry per CDR3 protein. The data hold 150,000 to 200,000 distinct CDR3 sequences, with roughly a tenth observed a single time. Sequences were derived from CD8+ T cells sorted from PBMCs, sampled around 25 months after vaccination. All receptors derive from a man in his fifties or sixties who received an inactivated influenza vaccine.

This clonotype was seen a handful of times. As DNA, the CDR3 is TGTGCCAGCAGCATTGCGACTAGCGGGCTATCTGAGCAGTTCTTC. Residues: CASSIATSGLSEQFF. The chain joins TRBV11-2 to TRBJ2-1; 10 bases line up with TRBD2. The CDR3 has 15 residues. With 5 bases clipped from V and 9 bases from J, the junction kept 10 bases outside the gene matches. Germline assignment: CDR1 SGHAT and CDR2 FQNNGV.

The chain uses TRBV4-1 and TRBJ2-7, with 7 bases that match TRBD2. The CDR3 consists of 14 residues. Trimming took 4 bases from V and 4 from J; bases not matched to a gene: 7. CDR1 and CDR2 (germline): MGHRA, YSYEKL. The CDR3 is CASSPRRESYEQYF. The DNA for the CDR3 is TGCGCCAGCAGCCCTAGGCGGGAGTCATACGAGCAGTACTTC.

This clonotype was counted a few times. The J gene is TRBJ1-2, the V gene TRBV29-1; D ambiguous. With 6 bases removed from V and 0 bases from J, the gap between germline ends came to 5 bases. There are 11 residues in the CDR3. Germline V gene lookup returns CDR1 SQVTM and CDR2 ANQGSEA. The CDR3 loop reads CSVVTNYGYTF. CDR3 DNA sequence: TGCAGCGTGGTTACTAACTATGGCTACACCTTC.

This clonotype was observed a handful of times. The V and J genes are TRBV20-1 and TRBJ1-6; 7 nucleotides agree with TRBD1. The CDR3 loop spans 16 amino acids. The V gene end was trimmed by 0 bases and the J gene end by 4 bases; junction bases not matched to a gene: 6. The germline V gene encodes CDR1 DFQATT and CDR2 SNEGSKA (reference sequence). In nucleotides, the CDR3 is TGCAGTGCTAGAGACTTCGACAGGGCATATAATTCACCCCTCCACTTT. Protein product: CSARDFDRAYNSPLHF.

As to this clonotype: In this CDR3 the conserved last residue, phenylalanine or tryptophan, is missing, so a read error is likely. V usage is TRBV4-1 and J usage is TRBJ2-7; 8 bases align to TRBD1. This CDR3 has 15 amino acids. The V gene end was trimmed by 1 base and the J gene end by 4 bases; junction bases not matched to a gene: 6. The V gene's germline CDR1 is MGHRA and CDR2 YSYEKL. CDR3 region: CASSQVGTGIYEQYY. The DNA for the CDR3 is TGCGCCAGCAGCCAAGTCGGGACAGGTATTTACGAGCAGTACTAC.

In nucleotides, the CDR3 is TGCAGTGCTAGGGACGGGCAGGCGTATGGCTACACCTTC. Encoded protein: CSARDGQAYGYTF. This rearrangement joins TRBV20-1 to TRBJ1-2, with no clear D. The V gene's germline CDR1 is DFQATT and CDR2 SNEGSKA (reference sequence). The germline V and J ends were trimmed by 3 bases and 5 bases, with 13 bases remaining between them. This CDR3 has 13 amino acids.

The chain is built from TRBV10-2 and TRBJ2-3, with a possible D match to TRBD2 (6 bases). The germline CDR1 and CDR2 sequences are WSHSY and SAAADI. Trimming pared 4 bases from V and 2 bases from J, leaving 19 bases between. CDR3 length: 17 amino acids. CDR3 bases: TGCGCCAGCAGTGCGGTAGATAGCGGACCTTTCACAGATACGCAGTATTTT. Amino acid sequence: CASSAVDSGPFTDTQYF.

This chain joins TRBV18 and TRBJ1-4; a possible D gene is TRBD1 (5 bases). CDR1 and CDR2 from the germline V gene are KGHSH and LQKENI. The CDR3 totals 15 residues. V lost 3 bases and J lost 3, with 11 bases in between. The CDR3 protein is CASSPGDGANEKLFF. CDR3 in DNA: TGTGCCAGCTCACCGGGGGACGGAGCTAATGAAAAACTGTTTTTT.

A single count supports this clonotype. No conserved phenylalanine or tryptophan is present at the end of the CDR3, so a read error is the likely explanation. J is TRBJ2-2 and V is TRBV4-3; the match to TRBD1 covers 9 bases. Per the germline V gene, CDR1 is LGHNA and CDR2 is YSLEER. This CDR3 is 18 amino acids long. V gave up 0 bases and J gave up 5 bases; unmatched junction bases: 10. CDR3 nucleotides: TGCGCCAGCAGCCAAGACCCCACAGGGGGCAGATGGACCGGGGAGCTGTTTCTT. Its protein is CASSQDPTGGRWTGELFL.

The chain carries TRBV29-1 and TRBJ2-7, with D possibly being TRBD1 (5 bases). Germline CDR1 reads SQVTM; CDR2 reads ANQGSEA. V lost 1 base and J lost 3, with 10 bases in between. The CDR3 has 13 amino acids. CDR3 nucleotide sequence: TGCAGCGTTGAAGCCCAAGACAGCTACGAGCAGTACTTC. This codes for CSVEAQDSYEQYF.

This clonotype has at least ten counts. This chain joins TRBV29-1 and TRBJ2-3; 10 bases align to TRBD2. CDR1 SQVTM and CDR2 ANQGSEA come from the germline V gene. J gave up 3 bases and V 6 bases, and 12 bases lay outside the gene matches. This CDR3 comprises 16 residues. For the CDR3, the DNA is TGCAGCGTCGCGGGGGGTAGCGGGAGGATAACAGATACGCAGTATTTT. Translation gives CSVAGGSGRITDTQYF.

Details on this clonotype: A clone one base away is much larger, so this may be a read error. J is TRBJ1-1 and V is TRBV5-5, with D perhaps TRBD1 (6 bases). V gave up 0 bases and J gave up 10 bases, with 16 bases separating them. The CDR3 length is 14 residues. In germline, CDR1 is SGHKS, CDR2 YYEKEE (reference sequence). DNA for the CDR3: TGTGCCAGCAGCTTGGGGCGGCAGGGGTCTGCAGCTTTCTTT. It translates to CASSLGRQGSAAFF.

This clonotype was observed a handful of times. The gene calls are TRBV7-9 and TRBJ2-3; D ambiguous. The length of the CDR3 is 14 residues. The germline V and J ends were trimmed by 5 bases and 4 bases, with 13 bases remaining between them. The germline gives CDR1 SEHNR, CDR2 FQNEAQ (reference sequence). The CDR3 is CASSPWANADTQYF. CDR3 bases: TGTGCCAGCAGCCCCTGGGCTAACGCAGATACGCAGTATTTT. Combining the CDR3 with reference TRBV7-9 and TRBJ2-3 gives the whole variable domain DTGVSQNPRHKITKRGQNVTFRCDPISEHNRLYWYRQTLGQGPEFLTYFQNEAQLEKSRLLSDRFSAERPKGSFSTLEIQRTEQGDSAMYLCASSPWANADTQYFGPGTRLTVL.

Many counts were recorded for this clonotype. The chain links TRBV5-1 to TRBJ2-1; 8 bases agree with TRBD2. The J segment lost 2 bases and the V segment lost 0 bases, leaving 4 bases of the junction unmatched. The germline CDR1 and CDR2 sequences are SGHRS and YFSETQ. This CDR3 is built from 16 residues. The CDR3 DNA is TGCGCCAGCAGCTTGGGGGTAGCGGGGACCTACAATGAGCAGTTCTTC. Its translation is CASSLGVAGTYNEQFF.

The chain recombines TRBV12-3 or TRBV12-4 with TRBJ2-2; the match to TRBD1 covers 8 bases. J was trimmed by 6 bases and V by 8 bases; bases with no gene match: 5. The CDR3 runs to 13 residues. Written as DNA, the CDR3 is TGTGCCAGCGGACAGGGTGTTCCCGGGGAGCTGTTTTTT. The encoded protein is CASGQGVPGELFF.

The chain carries TRBV13 and TRBJ2-3; no reliable D call. This CDR3 comprises 13 residues. V was pared by 1 base and J by 5 bases, with 7 bases between. Per the germline V gene, CDR1 is PRHDT and CDR2 is FYEKMQ (reference sequence). The CDR3 is CASSLVRIDTQYF. The CDR3 coding sequence is TGTGCCAGCAGCTTAGTGAGGATAGATACGCAGTATTTT.

This clonotype was detected a few times. The gene calls are TRBV12-3 or TRBV12-4 and TRBJ2-7; TRBD2 aligns across 9 bases. The V and J ends lost 8 bases and 0 bases, in that order; junction bases with no gene match: 5. The CDR3 runs 14 residues. CDR3 DNA: TGTGCCAGCTCCGCGGGGGGGAGCTCCTACGAGCAGTACTTC. It encodes CASSAGGSSYEQYF.

As DNA, the CDR3 is TGCAGCGTGGGACTGGTCACAGATACGCAGTATTTT. The encoded protein is CSVGLVTDTQYF. V gene TRBV29-1 combines with J gene TRBJ2-3, with a weak D call TRBD2 (6 bases). CDR1 and CDR2 (germline): SQVTM, ANQGSEA. Deletions cut 6 bases from V and 2 bases from J, with 9 bases between. This CDR3 comprises 12 residues.

The J gene is TRBJ2-5, the V gene TRBV7-9, with D perhaps matching TRBD2 (6 bases). This CDR3 comprises 16 residues. V lost 1 base, J lost 1 base, and 13 bases lay in between. The germline gives CDR1 SEHNR, CDR2 FQNEAQ (reference sequence). The CDR3 sequence is CASSLGLAGTQETQYF. As DNA, the CDR3 is TGTGCCAGCAGCTTAGGTCTGGCGGGGACCCAAGAGACCCAGTACTTC.

V gene TRBV12-3 or TRBV12-4 combines with J gene TRBJ1-5, with D possibly TRBD1 on 5 matching bases. The CDR3 has 14 amino acids. With 5 bases removed from V and 5 bases from J, the gap between germline ends came to 13 bases. The CDR3 DNA follows: TGTGCCAGCAGTGACCGGGACTTAGATCAGCCCCAGCATTTT. Protein: CASSDRDLDQPQHF.

This clonotype turned up a few times. V and J are TRBV14 and TRBJ2-2; D unclear. The germline CDR1 and CDR2 sequences are SGHDN and FVKESK. The V and J ends lost 0 bases and 6 bases respectively, with 5 bases between them. The CDR3 consists of 13 residues. The CDR3 DNA is TGTGCCAGCAGCCAAGATCTCTCCGGGGAGCTGTTTTTT. Its protein is CASSQDLSGELFF.

The sample holds a few counts of this clonotype. V usage is TRBV20-1 and J usage is TRBJ2-3; 7 bases match TRBD2. The V and J ends lost 0 bases and 7 bases, in that order; junction bases with no gene match: 13. The germline V gene has CDR1 DFQATT and CDR2 SNEGSKA (reference sequence). The CDR3 consists of 16 residues. CDR3 sequence (DNA): TGCAGTGCTAGAGATAGCGTTGCGGGAGATACGAATACGCAGTATTTT. It encodes CSARDSVAGDTNTQYF.